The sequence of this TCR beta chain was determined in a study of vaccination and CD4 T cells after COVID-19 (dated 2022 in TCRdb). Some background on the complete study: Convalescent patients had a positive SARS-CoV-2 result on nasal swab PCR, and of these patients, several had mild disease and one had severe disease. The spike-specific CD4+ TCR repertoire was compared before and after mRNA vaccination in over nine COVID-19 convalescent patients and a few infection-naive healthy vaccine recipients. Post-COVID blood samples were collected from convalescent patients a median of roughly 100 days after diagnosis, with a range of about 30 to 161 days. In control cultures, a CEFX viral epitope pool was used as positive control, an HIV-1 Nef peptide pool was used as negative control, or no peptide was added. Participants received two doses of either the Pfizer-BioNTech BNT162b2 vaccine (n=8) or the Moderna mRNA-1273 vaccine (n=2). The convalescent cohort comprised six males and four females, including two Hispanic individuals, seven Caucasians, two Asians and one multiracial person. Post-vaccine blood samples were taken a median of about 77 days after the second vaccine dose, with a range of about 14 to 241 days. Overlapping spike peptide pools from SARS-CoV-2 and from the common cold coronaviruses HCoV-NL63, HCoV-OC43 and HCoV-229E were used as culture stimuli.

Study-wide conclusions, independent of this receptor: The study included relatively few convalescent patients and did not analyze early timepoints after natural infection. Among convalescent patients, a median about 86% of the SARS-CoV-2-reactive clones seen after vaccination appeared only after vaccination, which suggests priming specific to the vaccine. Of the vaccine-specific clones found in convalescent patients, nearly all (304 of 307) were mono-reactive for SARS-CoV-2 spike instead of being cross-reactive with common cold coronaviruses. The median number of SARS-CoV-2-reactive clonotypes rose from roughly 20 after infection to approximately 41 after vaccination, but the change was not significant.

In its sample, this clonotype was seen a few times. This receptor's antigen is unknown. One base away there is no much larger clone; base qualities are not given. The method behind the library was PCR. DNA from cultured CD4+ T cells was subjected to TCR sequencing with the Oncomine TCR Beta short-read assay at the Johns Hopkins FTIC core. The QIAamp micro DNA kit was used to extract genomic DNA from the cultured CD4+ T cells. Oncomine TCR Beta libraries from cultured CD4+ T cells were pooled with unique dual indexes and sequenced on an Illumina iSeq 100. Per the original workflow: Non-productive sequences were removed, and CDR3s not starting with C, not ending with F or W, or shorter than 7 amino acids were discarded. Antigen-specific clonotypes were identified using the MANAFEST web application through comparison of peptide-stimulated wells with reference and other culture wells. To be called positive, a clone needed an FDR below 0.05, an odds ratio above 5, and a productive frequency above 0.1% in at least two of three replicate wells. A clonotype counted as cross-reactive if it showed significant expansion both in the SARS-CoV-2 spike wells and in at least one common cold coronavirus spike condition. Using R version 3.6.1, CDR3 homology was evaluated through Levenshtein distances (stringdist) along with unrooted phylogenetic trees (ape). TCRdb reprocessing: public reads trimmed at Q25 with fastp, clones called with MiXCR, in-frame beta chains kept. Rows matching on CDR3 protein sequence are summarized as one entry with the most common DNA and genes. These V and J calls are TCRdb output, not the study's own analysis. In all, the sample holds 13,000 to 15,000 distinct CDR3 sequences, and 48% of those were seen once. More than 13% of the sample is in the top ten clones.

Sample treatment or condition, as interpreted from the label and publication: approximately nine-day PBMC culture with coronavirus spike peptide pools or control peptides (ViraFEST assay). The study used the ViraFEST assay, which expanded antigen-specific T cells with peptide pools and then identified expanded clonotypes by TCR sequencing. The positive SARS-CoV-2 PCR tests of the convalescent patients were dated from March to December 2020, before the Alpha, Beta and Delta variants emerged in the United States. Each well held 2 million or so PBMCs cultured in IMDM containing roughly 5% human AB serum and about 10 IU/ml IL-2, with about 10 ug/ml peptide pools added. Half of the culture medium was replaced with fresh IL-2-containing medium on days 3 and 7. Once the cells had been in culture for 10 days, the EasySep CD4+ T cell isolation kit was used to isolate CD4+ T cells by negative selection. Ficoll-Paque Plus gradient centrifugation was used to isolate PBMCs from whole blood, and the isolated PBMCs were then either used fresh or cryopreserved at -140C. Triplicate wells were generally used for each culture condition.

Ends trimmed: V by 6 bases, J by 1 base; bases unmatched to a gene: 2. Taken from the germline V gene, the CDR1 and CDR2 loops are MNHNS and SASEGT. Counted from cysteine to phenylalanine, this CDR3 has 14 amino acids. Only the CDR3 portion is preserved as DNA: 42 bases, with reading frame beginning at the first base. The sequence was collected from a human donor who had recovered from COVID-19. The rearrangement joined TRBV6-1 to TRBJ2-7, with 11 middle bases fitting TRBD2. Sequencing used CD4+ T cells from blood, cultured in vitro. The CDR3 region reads CASSRLAGSYEQYF. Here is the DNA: TGTGCCAGCAGCCGACTAGCGGGGTCCTACGAGCAGTACTTC.